The rows below give T cell receptor beta chains drawn from one sample of a study of cytomegalovirus exposure and HLA in healthy donors. Assay used: immunoSEQ multiplex PCR; TCRdb lists only in-frame clones, some missing. The sample has 65,000 to 70,000 clones, around three quarters seen once. The material sequenced was PBMCs. These receptors all come from a man aged 50-59 years in good health and CMV-seronegative. Both conserved end residues are part of each CDR3. D genes are given only for firm matches. Clone size, where shown, is once, few, many, or a class for clones that have expanded.

size	V	D	J	CDR3	DNA
.	TRBV4-3	.	TRBJ1-1	CASSQVSITEAFF	TGCGCCAGCAGCCAAGTGAGCATCACTGAAGCTTTCTTT
.	TRBV7-9	.	TRBJ1-5	CASSLGQGGQPQHF	TGTGCCAGCAGCTTAGGCCAGGGAGGCCAGCCCCAGCATTTT
.	TRBV6-1	.	TRBJ1-1	CASSLRTANTEAFF	TGTGCCAGCAGTCTCAGGACAGCGAACACTGAAGCTTTCTTT
.	TRBV5-5	TRBD1	TRBJ1-6	CASSSQLDRGLYSPLHF	TGTGCCAGCAGCTCCCAGCTGGACAGGGGGCTGTATTCACCCCTCCACTTT
.	TRBV10-1	TRBD2	TRBJ2-3	CASSELAGGLTDTQYF	TGCGCCAGCAGTGAGCTAGCGGGGGGGCTCACAGATACGCAGTATTTT
.	TRBV18	.	TRBJ1-5	CASSPRGQTNQPQHF	TGTGCCAGCTCACCCCGTGGACAGACCAATCAGCCCCAGCATTTT
few	TRBV27	TRBD1	TRBJ1-6	CASSSRGQESPLHF	TGTGCCAGCAGTTCCAGGGGGCAGGAGTCACCCCTCCACTTT
.	TRBV4-2	TRBD1	TRBJ2-7	CASSQVDRGLDEQYF	TGTGCCAGCAGCCAAGTTGACAGGGGTTTGGACGAGCAGTACTTC
.	TRBV27	TRBD1	TRBJ1-5	CASSSLTGNSNQPQHF	TGTGCCAGCAGTTCACTGACAGGGAATAGCAATCAGCCCCAGCATTTT
.	TRBV14	.	TRBJ2-7	CASSRGRGSATYEQYF	TGTGCCAGCAGCCGAGGTAGGGGATCAGCCACCTACGAGCAGTACTTC
.	TRBV15	.	TRBJ2-2	CATSRTSDTGELFF	TGTGCCACCAGCAGAACTTCGGACACCGGGGAGCTGTTTTTT
few	TRBV27	.	TRBJ2-3	CASSRITSTDTQYF	TGTGCCAGCAGCAGGATCACTAGCACAGATACGCAGTATTTT
.	TRBV19	TRBD2	TRBJ2-1	CASSIEGLAGAYNEQFF	TGTGCCAGTAGTATAGAAGGACTAGCGGGGGCCTACAATGAGCAGTTCTTC
.	TRBV25-1	.	TRBJ1-2	CASRKDSEFYGYTF	TGTGCCAGCAGAAAGGACAGCGAATTCTATGGCTACACCTTC
.	TRBV11-2	.	TRBJ1-5	CASSLDLQGGQPQHF	TGTGCCAGCAGCTTAGATTTACAGGGTGGTCAGCCCCAGCATTTT
.	TRBV7-6	.	TRBJ2-7	CASSPTDSYEQYF	TGTGCCAGCAGCCCGACAGACTCCTACGAGCAGTACTTC
.	TRBV7-9	.	TRBJ2-2	CASSPQRDTGELFF	TGTGCCAGCAGCCCACAGAGGGACACCGGGGAGCTGTTTTTT
.	TRBV5-6	TRBD1	TRBJ1-5	CASSRGQGAQISSPQHF	TGTGCCAGCAGCAGAGGACAGGGGGCGCAAATAAGTAGTCCCCAGCATTTT
.	TRBV6-6	TRBD2	TRBJ2-7	CASSRGEGREQYF	TGTGCCAGCAGCCGGGGGGAGGGCCGCGAGCAGTACTTC
.	TRBV5-8	.	TRBJ1-1	CASSRQEFTAGAFF	TGTGCCAGCAGCCGACAGGAGTTTACCGCCGGTGCTTTCTTT
.	TRBV9	.	TRBJ2-5	CASSPRGLQETQYF	TGTGCCAGCAGCCCGAGGGGACTTCAAGAGACCCAGTACTTC
.	TRBV28	.	TRBJ1-1	CASTLLSRNTEAFF	TGTGCCAGCACCCTCCTCTCCAGAAACACTGAAGCTTTCTTT